The entry below describes one T cell receptor beta chain. RNA transcripts served as the template for amplifying TCR beta CDR3 regions. Primed by the HTBI set, a first-round RT-PCR was run on the TCR CDR3. TCRdb analysed the multiplex PCR reads with MiXCR anew, one entry per CDR3 protein. Altogether 400,000 to 600,000 distinct CDR3 sequences are present, about 16% being singletons, with the ten largest covering approximately 30%. J lost 7 bases, V lost 4 bases, and 14 bases had no gene match. Per the germline V gene, CDR1 is SGHTA and CDR2 is FQGNSA. The CDR3 is 19 residues long. The data stem from a study of T cells in Graves' hyperthyroidism and ophthalmopathy.

The specimen sequenced was blood. The chain has TRBV7-2 and TRBJ2-2; TRBD2 matches at 14 bases. This TCR derives from a woman aged 25 to 39 with Graves' ophthalmopathy. The DNA of the CDR3 is TGTGCCAGCAGCTACACCGGGACTAGCGGGAGAACGGGGCTCGGGGAGCTGTTTTTT. Its protein product is CASSYTGTSGRTGLGELFF.